The 12 T cell receptor beta chains below come from one sample, sequenced in a study of T cells after yellow fever vaccination. TCRdb reprocessed the 5' RACE reads with MiXCR, giving one entry per CDR3 protein. There are about 340,000 distinct CDR3 sequences in the sample; over 8% occur only once, and over 15% lies in the top ten. The sequencing here drew on PBMCs, taken on the day of the first yellow fever vaccination. These receptors were collected from a man aged 18-30 years who received the YFV17D yellow fever vaccine.

The chain employs TRBV2 and TRBJ2-3; TRBD2 aligns across 9 bases. Trimming removed 3 bases from V and 6 bases from J; junction bases left unmatched: 4. This CDR3 comprises 14 residues. Looked up from germline, CDR1 is SNHLY and CDR2 is FYNNEI. Here the CDR3 reads CASSDSSGDDTQYF. As DNA, the CDR3 is TGTGCCAGCAGTGATTCTAGCGGGGATGATACGCAGTATTTT.

In its sample, this clonotype was seen many times. CDR3 nucleotides: TGCGCCAGCAGCCAAGACCCAGGCCCACCCTCCTACGAGCAGTACTTC. Translation gives CASSQDPGPPSYEQYF. This sequence joins TRBV4-3 and TRBJ2-7; no clear D gene. The CDR3 length is 16 residues. V dropped 0 bases and J dropped 0 bases, with 12 bases sitting between them. Germline lookup yields CDR1 LGHNA and CDR2 YSLEER.

The V and J genes are TRBV6-1 and TRBJ2-3; the D is unclear. This CDR3 is built from 14 residues. The V gene's germline CDR1 is MNHNS and CDR2 SASEGT. V lost 5 bases, J lost 5 bases, and 14 bases lay in between. CDR3 amino acids: CASSRSLGIDTQYF. The CDR3 region has the DNA TGTGCCAGCAGTAGGAGTCTCGGCATAGATACGCAGTATTTT.

This clonotype was found many times. In DNA, the CDR3 is TGCAGTGCTAGCGGTGGAGATACGCAGTATTTT. Translated: CSASGGDTQYF. The chain combines TRBV20-1 with TRBJ2-3; D is uncertain. Per germline, CDR1 DFQATT and CDR2 SNEGSKA (reference sequence). V was trimmed by 3 bases and J by 5 bases, leaving 6 bases between them. The CDR3 consists of 11 residues.

This clonotype was counted at least ten times. The CDR3 coding sequence is TGCGCCAGCAGCTTAGGGCCCGAGAGCTCCTACGAGCAGTACGTC. It translates to CASSLGPESSYEQYV. This chain joins TRBV5-1 and TRBJ2-7; D remains unclear. The CDR3 runs 15 residues. Germline V gene data show CDR1 as SGHRS and CDR2 as YFSETQ. Trimming removed 2 bases at V and 0 bases at J, with 12 bases between.

V gene TRBV24-1 combines with J gene TRBJ2-2; 7 nucleotides agree with TRBD1. With V trimmed by 4 bases and J by 3 bases, 7 bases remained unmatched. Germline CDR1 KGHDR, CDR2 SFDVKD. This CDR3 has 16 amino acids. CDR3 loop: CATSDPKRGHTGELFF. DNA of the CDR3: TGTGCCACCAGTGACCCGAAGAGGGGGCACACCGGGGAGCTGTTTTTT.

The chain recombines TRBV4-1 with TRBJ2-5; TRBD1 matches at 8 bases. From germline, CDR1 is MGHRA and CDR2 YSYEKL. The V segment lost 4 bases and the J segment 6 bases; nucleotides outside the gene matches: 4. This CDR3 is 13 amino acids long. The CDR3 reads CASSPDRDKTQYF. CDR3 bases: TGCGCCAGCAGCCCGGACAGGGACAAGACCCAGTACTTC.

This clonotype was seen more than once but under ten times. This chain links TRBV27 with TRBJ1-2, with TRBD1 matching 7 bases. Trimming removed 5 bases from V and 8 bases from J; junction bases left unmatched: 11. The CDR3 has 14 amino acids. From germline, CDR1 is MNHEY and CDR2 SMNVEV (reference sequence). The CDR3 nucleotides are TGTGCCAGCAGTACCTTAGACAGGGTGGGGGGCTACACCTTC. As protein: CASSTLDRVGGYTF.

The sample holds a few counts of this clonotype. The CDR3 is CASSPGQGVVYLNTEAFF. CDR3 sequence (DNA): TGTGCCAGCAGTCCGGGACAGGGGGTCGTTTATTTGAACACTGAAGCTTTCTTT. This chain uses TRBV6-1 with TRBJ1-1, with 11 bases matching TRBD1. The CDR3 has 18 residues. Germline assignment: CDR1 MNHNS and CDR2 SASEGT. The trim removed 5 bases at V and 0 bases at J, leaving 11 bases unmatched.

This clonotype occurred many times. The rearrangement joins TRBV6-6 to TRBJ1-4; unclear D gene. The V gene lost 5 bases and the J gene lost 7 bases, with 11 bases spanning the gap. Germline values: CDR1 MNHNY, CDR2 SVGAGI (reference sequence). The CDR3 loop spans 13 amino acids. In DNA, the CDR3 is TGTGCCAGCAGTACGAGATCTGGTGAAAAACTGTTTTTT. Residues: CASSTRSGEKLFF.

The chain uses TRBV4-3 and TRBJ2-2; possible D gene TRBD2, 5 bases. V shed 4 bases and J shed 6 bases, with 21 bases lying between them. Germline CDR1 LGHNA, CDR2 YSLEER. The CDR3 is 17 residues long. CDR3 residues: CASSLGVRPAGAGELFF. CDR3 DNA sequence: TGCGCCAGCAGCCTAGGTGTTCGGCCTGCCGGGGCCGGGGAGCTGTTTTTT.

This chain joins TRBV18 and TRBJ1-1, with D maybe TRBD1 (5 bases). The germline V gene has CDR1 KGHSH and CDR2 LQKENI. This CDR3 is 14 amino acids long. Trimming left V 5 bases short and J 1 base short, with 11 bases between. In nucleotides, the CDR3 is TGTGCCAGCTCATCGACTGGGACGAACACTGAAGCTTTCTTT. Residues: CASSSTGTNTEAFF.